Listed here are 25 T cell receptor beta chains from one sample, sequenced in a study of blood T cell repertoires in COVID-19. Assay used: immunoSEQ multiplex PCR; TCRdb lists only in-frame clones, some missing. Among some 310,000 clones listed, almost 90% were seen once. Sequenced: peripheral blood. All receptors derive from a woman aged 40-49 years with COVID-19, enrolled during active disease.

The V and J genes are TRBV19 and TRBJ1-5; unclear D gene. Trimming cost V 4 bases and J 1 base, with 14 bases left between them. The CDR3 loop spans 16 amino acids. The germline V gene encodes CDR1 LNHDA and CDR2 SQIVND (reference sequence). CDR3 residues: CASSKNLDGSNQPQHF. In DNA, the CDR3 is TGTGCCAGTAGTAAAAATTTAGACGGGAGCAATCAGCCCCAGCATTTT.

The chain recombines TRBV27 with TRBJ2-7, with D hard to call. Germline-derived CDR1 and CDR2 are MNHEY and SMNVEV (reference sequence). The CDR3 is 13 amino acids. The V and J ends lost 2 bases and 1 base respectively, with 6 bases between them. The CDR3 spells CASSLSASYEQYF. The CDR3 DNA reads TGTGCCAGCAGTTTAAGCGCGTCCTACGAGCAGTACTTC.

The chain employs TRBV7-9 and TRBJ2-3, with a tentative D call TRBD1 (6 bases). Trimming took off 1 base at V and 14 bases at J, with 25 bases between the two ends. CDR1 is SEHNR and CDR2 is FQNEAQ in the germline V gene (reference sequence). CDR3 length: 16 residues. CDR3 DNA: TGTGCCAGCAGCTTAGTACAGGGTGTAGGGTCCCCTATGTCGTATTTT. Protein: CASSLVQGVGSPMSYF.

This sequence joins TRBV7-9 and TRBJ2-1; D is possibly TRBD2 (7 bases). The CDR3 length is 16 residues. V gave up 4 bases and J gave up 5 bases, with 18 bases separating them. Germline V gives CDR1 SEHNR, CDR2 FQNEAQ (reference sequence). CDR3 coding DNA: TGTGCCAGCAGCTACCCCACGGGGGGCCTGAACAATGAGCAGTTCTTC. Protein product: CASSYPTGGLNNEQFF.

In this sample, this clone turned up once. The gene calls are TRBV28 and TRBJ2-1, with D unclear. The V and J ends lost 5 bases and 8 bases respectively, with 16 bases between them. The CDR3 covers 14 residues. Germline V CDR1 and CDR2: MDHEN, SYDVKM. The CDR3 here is CASSRWSLMDEQFF. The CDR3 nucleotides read TGTGCCAGCAGTCGGTGGTCCCTTATGGATGAGCAGTTCTTC.

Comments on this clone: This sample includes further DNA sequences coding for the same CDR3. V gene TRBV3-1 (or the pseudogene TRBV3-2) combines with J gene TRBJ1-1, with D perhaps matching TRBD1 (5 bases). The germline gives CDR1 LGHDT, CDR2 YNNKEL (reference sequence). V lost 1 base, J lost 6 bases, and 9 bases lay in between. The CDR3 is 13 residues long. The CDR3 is CASSQGRGAEAFF. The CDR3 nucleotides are TGTGCCAGCAGCCAAGGGCGGGGCGCTGAAGCTTTCTTT.

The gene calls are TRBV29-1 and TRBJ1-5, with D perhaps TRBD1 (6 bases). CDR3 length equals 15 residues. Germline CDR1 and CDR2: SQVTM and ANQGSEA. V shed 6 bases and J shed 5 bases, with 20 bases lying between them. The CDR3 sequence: CSVITQGRGDQPQHF. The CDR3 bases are TGCAGCGTGATAACACAGGGAAGAGGGGATCAGCCCCAGCATTTT.

The CDR3 DNA reads as TGTGCCAGCAGTTTGTACAGCAACACTGAAGCTTTCTTT. This gives the protein CASSLYSNTEAFF. The rearrangement links TRBV27 to TRBJ1-1; no clear D. The V end lost 3 bases, the J end lost 2 bases, and 7 bases lay between the germline ends. Germline V gene lookup returns CDR1 MNHEY and CDR2 SMNVEV (reference sequence). The CDR3 sequence is 13 residues long.

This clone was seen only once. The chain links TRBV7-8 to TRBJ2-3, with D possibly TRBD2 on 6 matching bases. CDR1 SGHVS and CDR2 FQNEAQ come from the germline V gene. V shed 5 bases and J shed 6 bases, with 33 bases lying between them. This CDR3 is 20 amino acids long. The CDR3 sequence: CASSPRATRGFGRGGDTQYF. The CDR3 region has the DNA TGTGCCAGCAGCCCTAGAGCCACGCGGGGTTTCGGTCGAGGCGGGGATACGCAGTATTTT. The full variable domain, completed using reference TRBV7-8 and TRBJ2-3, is GAGVSQSPRYKVAKRGQDVALRCDPISGHVSLFWYQQALGQGPEFLTYFQNEAQLDKSGLPSDRFFAERPEGSVSTLKIQRTQQEDSAVYLCASSPRATRGFGRGGDTQYFGPGTRLTVL.

CDR3 sequence (DNA): TGTGCCACCAGTGATCGCAATGAGCAGTTCTTC. Its translation: CATSDRNEQFF. The V call is TRBV24-1, the J call TRBJ2-1; D remains ambiguous. This CDR3 has 11 residues. V lost 3 bases and J lost 6, with 2 bases in between. Germline CDR1 reads KGHDR; CDR2 reads SFDVKD.

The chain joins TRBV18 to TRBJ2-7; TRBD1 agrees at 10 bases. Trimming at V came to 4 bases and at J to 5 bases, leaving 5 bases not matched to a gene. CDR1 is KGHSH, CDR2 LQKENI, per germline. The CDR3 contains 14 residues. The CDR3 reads CASSRSGTGDEQYF. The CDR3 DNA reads TGTGCCAGCTCACGCTCCGGGACAGGGGACGAGCAGTACTTC.

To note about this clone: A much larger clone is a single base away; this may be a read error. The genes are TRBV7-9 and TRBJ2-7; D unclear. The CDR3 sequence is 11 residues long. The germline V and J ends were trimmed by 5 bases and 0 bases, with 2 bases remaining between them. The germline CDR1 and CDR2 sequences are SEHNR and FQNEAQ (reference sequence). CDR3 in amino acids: CASSHSYEQYF. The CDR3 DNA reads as TGTGCCAGCAGCCACTCCTACGAGCAGTACTTC.

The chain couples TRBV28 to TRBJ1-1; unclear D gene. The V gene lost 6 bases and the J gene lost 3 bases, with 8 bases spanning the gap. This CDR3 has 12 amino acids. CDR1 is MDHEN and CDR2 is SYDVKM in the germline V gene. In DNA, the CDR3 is TGTGCCAGCAGCCCGAGGTACACTGAAGCTTTCTTT. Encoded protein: CASSPRYTEAFF.

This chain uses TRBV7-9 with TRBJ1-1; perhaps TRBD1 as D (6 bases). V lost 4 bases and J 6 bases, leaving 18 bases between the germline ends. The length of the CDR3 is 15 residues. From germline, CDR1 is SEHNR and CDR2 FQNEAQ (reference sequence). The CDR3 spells CASSSSQQGWSEAFF. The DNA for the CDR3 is TGTGCCAGCAGCTCATCTCAACAGGGATGGTCTGAAGCTTTCTTT. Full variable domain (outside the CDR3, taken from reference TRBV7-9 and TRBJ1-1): DTGVSQNPRHKITKRGQNVTFRCDPISEHNRLYWYRQTLGQGPEFLTYFQNEAQLEKSRLLSDRFSAERPKGSFSTLEIQRTEQGDSAMYLCASSSSQQGWSEAFFGQGTRLTVV.

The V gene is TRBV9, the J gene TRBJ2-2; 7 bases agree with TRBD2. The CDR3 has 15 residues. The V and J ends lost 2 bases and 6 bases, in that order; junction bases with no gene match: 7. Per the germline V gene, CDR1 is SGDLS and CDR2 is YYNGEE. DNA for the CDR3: TGTGCCAGCAGCGTGGCTAGCGGAGCCCCCGGGGAGCTGTTTTTT. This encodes CASSVASGAPGELFF.

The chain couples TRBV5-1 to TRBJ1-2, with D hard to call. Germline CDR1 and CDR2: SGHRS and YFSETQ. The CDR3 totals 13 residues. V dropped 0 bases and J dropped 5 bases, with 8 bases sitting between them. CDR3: CASSLEAVYGYTF. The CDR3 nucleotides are TGCGCCAGCAGCTTGGAGGCGGTTTATGGCTACACCTTC.

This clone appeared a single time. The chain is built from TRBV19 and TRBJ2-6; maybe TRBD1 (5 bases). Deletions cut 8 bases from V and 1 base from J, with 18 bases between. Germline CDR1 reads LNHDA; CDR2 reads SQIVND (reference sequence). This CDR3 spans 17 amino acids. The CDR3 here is CASLDLTGQSGANVLTF. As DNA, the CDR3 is TGTGCCAGTCTCGACCTTACCGGACAATCTGGGGCCAACGTCCTGACTTTC.

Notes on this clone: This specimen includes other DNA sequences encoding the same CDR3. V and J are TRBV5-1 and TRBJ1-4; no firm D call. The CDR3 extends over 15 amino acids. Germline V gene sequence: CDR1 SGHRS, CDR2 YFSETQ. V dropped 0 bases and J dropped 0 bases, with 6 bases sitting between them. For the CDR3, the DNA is TGCGCCAGCAGCTTGGGGGCAGCAACTAATGAAAAACTGTTTTTT. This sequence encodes CASSLGAATNEKLFF. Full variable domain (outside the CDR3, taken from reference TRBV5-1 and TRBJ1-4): KAGVTQTPRYLIKTRGQQVTLSCSPISGHRSVSWYQQTPGQGLQFLFEYFSETQRNKGNFPGRFSGRQFSNSRSEMNVSTLELGDSALYLCASSLGAATNEKLFFGSGTQLSVL.

CDR3 amino acids: CASSLQGRETQYF. The CDR3 nucleotides read TGTGCCAGCAGTTTACAGGGTCGAGAGACCCAGTACTTC. This sequence joins TRBV27 and TRBJ2-5, with TRBD1 as a possible D gene (5 bases). Trimming pared 2 bases from V and 4 bases from J, leaving 8 bases between. This CDR3 has 13 amino acids. Germline lookup yields CDR1 MNHEY and CDR2 SMNVEV (reference sequence).

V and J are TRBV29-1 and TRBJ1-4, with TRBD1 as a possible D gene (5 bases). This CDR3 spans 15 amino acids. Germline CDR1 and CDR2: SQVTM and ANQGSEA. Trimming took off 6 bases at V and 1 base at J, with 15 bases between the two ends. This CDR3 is CSVVAGKRTNEKLFF. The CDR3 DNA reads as TGCAGCGTAGTTGCAGGGAAAAGAACTAATGAAAAACTGTTTTTT.

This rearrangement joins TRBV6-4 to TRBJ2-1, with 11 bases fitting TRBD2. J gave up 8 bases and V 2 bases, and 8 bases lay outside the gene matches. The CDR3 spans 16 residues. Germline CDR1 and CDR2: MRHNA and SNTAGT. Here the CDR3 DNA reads TGTGCCAGCAGTGACACGGGTAGCGGGAGGGCCTATGAGCAGTTCTTC. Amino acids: CASSDTGSGRAYEQFF.

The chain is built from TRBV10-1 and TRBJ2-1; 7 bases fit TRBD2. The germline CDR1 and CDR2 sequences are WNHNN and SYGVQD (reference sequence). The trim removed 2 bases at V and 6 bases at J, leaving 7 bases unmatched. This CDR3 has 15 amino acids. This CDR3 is CASSERTRICNEQFF. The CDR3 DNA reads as TGCGCCAGCAGTGAGAGGACTAGAATTTGCAATGAGCAGTTCTTC.

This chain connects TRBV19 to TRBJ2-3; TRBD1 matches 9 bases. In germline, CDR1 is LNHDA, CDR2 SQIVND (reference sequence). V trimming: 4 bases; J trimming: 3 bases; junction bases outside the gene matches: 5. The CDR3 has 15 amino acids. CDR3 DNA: TGTGCCAGTAGTAGGCCGGACAGGGGAACAGATACGCAGTATTTT. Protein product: CASSRPDRGTDTQYF.

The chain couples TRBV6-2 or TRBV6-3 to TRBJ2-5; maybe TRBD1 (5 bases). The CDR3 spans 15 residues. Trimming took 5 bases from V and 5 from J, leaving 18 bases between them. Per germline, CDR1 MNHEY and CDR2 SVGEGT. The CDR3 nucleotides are TGTGCCAGCAGTGTTCAGGGTCAGAAGGGGGAGACCCAGTACTTC. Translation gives CASSVQGQKGETQYF.

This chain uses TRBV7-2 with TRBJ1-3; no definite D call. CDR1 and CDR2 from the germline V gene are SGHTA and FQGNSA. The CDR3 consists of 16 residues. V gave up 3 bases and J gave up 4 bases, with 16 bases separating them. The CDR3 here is CASSFPPLTGGNTIYF. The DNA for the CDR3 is TGTGCCAGCAGCTTCCCTCCCTTAACGGGAGGAAACACCATATATTTT. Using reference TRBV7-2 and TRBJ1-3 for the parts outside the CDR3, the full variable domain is GAGVSQSPSNKVTEKGKDVELRCDPISGHTALYWYRQSLGQGLEFLIYFQGNSAPDKSGLPSDRFSAERTGGSVSTLTIQRTQQEDSAVYLCASSFPPLTGGNTIYFGEGSWLTVV.